These 32 T cell receptor beta chains were sequenced from one sample in a study of graft-versus-host responses after intestinal transplantation. The repertoire was sequenced with immunoSEQ multiplex PCR; TCRdb's copy has only in-frame clones and lacks some. The sample shows some 90,000 clones, around 93% of them seen only once. These TCRs are of unknown antigen specificity. This material consisted of unstimulated CD8+ T cells sorted from spleen or lymph node cells, taken before intestinal transplant. These receptors were taken from a human donor who received an intestinal transplant.

The chain is built from TRBV28 and TRBJ1-4; tentative D call: TRBD1 (5 bases). Trimming stripped 5 bases from V and 7 bases from J, with 17 bases between. There are 15 residues in the CDR3. CDR1 and CDR2 (germline): MDHEN, SYDVKM. Here the CDR3 reads CASSQAREVAEKLFF. For the CDR3, the DNA is TGTGCCAGCAGTCAAGCCAGGGAGGTTGCTGAAAAACTGTTTTTT.

The J gene is TRBJ2-1, the V gene TRBV5-4, with D tentatively TRBD2 (5 bases). Germline CDR1 reads SGHNT; CDR2 reads YYREEE (reference sequence). V was shortened by 7 bases and J by 9 bases, with 14 bases between the two germline ends. The CDR3 contains 12 residues. The CDR3 DNA reads as TGTGCCAGCGGGAGCGATCTAGGTGAGCAGTTCTTC. Translating gives CASGSDLGEQFF.

V gene TRBV7-9 combines with J gene TRBJ1-3; 8 nucleotides line up with TRBD1. V lost 5 bases and J lost 4; bases outside the gene matches: 10. This CDR3 comprises 16 residues. Germline CDR1 SEHNR, CDR2 FQNEAQ (reference sequence). The CDR3 nucleotides read TGTGCCAGCAGCGGCCGGACAGGGCGTTCGGGAAACACCATATATTTT. Its protein is CASSGRTGRSGNTIYF. The complete variable domain, with remaining parts taken from reference TRBV7-9 and TRBJ1-3, reads DTGVSQNPRHKITKRGQNVTFRCDPISEHNRLYWYRQTLGQGPEFLTYFQNEAQLEKSRLLSDRFSAERPKGSFSTLEIQRTEQGDSAMYLCASSGRTGRSGNTIYFGEGSWLTVV.

V usage is TRBV14 and J usage is TRBJ1-1; possible D gene TRBD1, 5 bases. The CDR3 is made up of 15 amino acids. The germline V and J ends were trimmed by 1 base and 0 bases, with 9 bases remaining between them. Germline CDR1 and CDR2: SGHDN and FVKESK. This CDR3 is CASSQGSGLNTEAFF. The CDR3 DNA sequence: TGTGCCAGCAGCCAAGGATCAGGGCTGAACACTGAAGCTTTCTTT.

The chain joins TRBV6-1 to TRBJ2-7; a possible D gene is TRBD1 (6 bases). CDR1 and CDR2 (germline): MNHNS, SASEGT. Trimming took 5 bases from V and 0 from J, leaving 11 bases between them. The CDR3 runs 14 residues. The CDR3, as DNA: TGTGCCAGCAGTTCCGGGACAAACTCCTACGAGCAGTACTTC. Translation gives CASSSGTNSYEQYF.

The table lists this clone with a count of one. This chain connects TRBV2 to TRBJ2-7; 10 bases are a match to TRBD1. After removal of 2 bases from V and 5 bases from J, the junction contained 3 bases not matched to a gene. The CDR3 consists of 14 residues. CDR1 is SNHLY, CDR2 FYNNEI, per germline. Here the CDR3 DNA reads TGTGCCAGCAGTGAACCAGGACAGGGGGACGAGCAGTACTTC. This codes for CASSEPGQGDEQYF. Full variable domain (remainder filled in from reference TRBV2 and TRBJ2-7): EPEVTQTPSHQVTQMGQEVILRCVPISNHLYFYWYRQILGQKVEFLVSFYNNEISEKSEIFDDQFSVERPDGSNFTLKIRSTKLEDSAMYFCASSEPGQGDEQYFGPGTRLTVT.

V usage is TRBV13 and J usage is TRBJ2-7; a possible D gene is TRBD2 (6 bases). This CDR3 region has 14 residues. Trimming left V 5 bases short and J 2 bases short, with 13 bases between. From germline, CDR1 is PRHDT and CDR2 FYEKMQ (reference sequence). The chain's CDR3 is CASSPGTDTYEQYF. For the CDR3, the DNA is TGTGCCAGCAGCCCCGGGACTGATACCTACGAGCAGTACTTC.

The chain uses TRBV15 and TRBJ2-1; 8 nucleotides agree with TRBD1. The germline V gene has CDR1 LNHNV and CDR2 YYDKDF (reference sequence). The V gene end was trimmed by 5 bases and the J gene end by 0 bases; junction bases not matched to a gene: 3. The CDR3 sequence is 15 residues long. The CDR3, as DNA: TGTGCCACCAGCGTGGACAGGGCCTCCTACAATGAGCAGTTCTTC. Protein sequence: CATSVDRASYNEQFF.

The chain combines TRBV2 with TRBJ2-2; 9 bases fit TRBD2. The CDR3 is made up of 16 amino acids. The V and J ends lost 2 bases and 5 bases, in that order; junction bases with no gene match: 6. The germline CDR1 and CDR2 sequences are SNHLY and FYNNEI. The CDR3 region has the DNA TGTGCCAGCAGTGAAAGGGTAGCGGGGGTAACCGGGGAGCTGTTTTTT. Translating gives CASSERVAGVTGELFF.

The genes are TRBV30 and TRBJ2-2; D perhaps matches TRBD1 (5 bases). The V end was cut by 5 bases, the J end by 0 bases, with 7 bases between. Germline CDR1 GTSNPN, CDR2 SVGIG (reference sequence). This CDR3 spans 13 amino acids. The CDR3 here is CAWDRSNTGELFF. The CDR3 DNA is TGTGCCTGGGACAGATCGAACACCGGGGAGCTGTTTTTT.

This chain links TRBV28 with TRBJ2-5; 7 positions match TRBD2. Trimming cost V 6 bases and J 0 bases; bases outside gene matches: 10. The CDR3 extends over 16 amino acids. CDR1 MDHEN and CDR2 SYDVKM come from the germline V gene. CDR3 DNA sequence: TGTGCCAGCAGCAATAAAGGGGAGGGCCACCAAGAGACCCAGTACTTC. Residues: CASSNKGEGHQETQYF.

V is TRBV30 and J is TRBJ2-7, with D tentatively TRBD1 (5 bases). Trimming took off 0 bases at V and 3 bases at J, with 9 bases between the two ends. The CDR3 totals 13 residues. Looked up from germline, CDR1 is GTSNPN and CDR2 is SVGIG (reference sequence). In nucleotides, the CDR3 is TGTGCCTGGAGTGTAGGGCAGGGCTACGAGCAGTACTTC. Protein sequence: CAWSVGQGYEQYF.

The rearrangement links TRBV27 to TRBJ2-1; D may be TRBD2 (6 bases). This CDR3 is 12 amino acids long. V lost 7 bases, J lost 9 bases, and 13 bases lay in between. Germline loops: CDR1 MNHEY, CDR2 SMNVEV (reference sequence). The CDR3 bases are TGTGCCAGCATCGACATGGGAGGTGAGCAGTTCTTC. It is translated as CASIDMGGEQFF.

V usage is TRBV5-4 and J usage is TRBJ2-2; the D gene is possibly TRBD2 (6 bases). CDR1 and CDR2 from the germline V gene are SGHNT and YYREEE (reference sequence). This CDR3 has 18 residues. With 4 bases removed from V and 1 base from J, the gap between germline ends came to 20 bases. The CDR3 coding sequence is TGTGCCAGCAGCCCAGGGCGAGGGAGTAGCGGGAACACCGGGGAGCTGTTTTTT. It translates to CASSPGRGSSGNTGELFF. The whole variable domain, remainder taken from reference TRBV5-4 and TRBJ2-2, is ETGVTQSPTHLIKTRGQQVTLRCSSQSGHNTVSWYQQALGQGPQFIFQYYREEENGRGNFPPRFSGLQFPNYSSELNVNALELDDSALYLCASSPGRGSSGNTGELFFGEGSRLTVL.

The chain has TRBV5-4 and TRBJ1-1, with 8 bases aligning to TRBD1. The CDR3 loop spans 14 amino acids. V lost 2 bases and J lost 4; bases outside the gene matches: 4. Germline lookup yields CDR1 SGHNT and CDR2 YYREEE (reference sequence). CDR3 DNA: TGTGCCAGCAGCTTTGGACAGGGTGCCACTGAAGCTTTCTTT. This codes for CASSFGQGATEAFF. Looking up the rest from reference TRBV5-4 and TRBJ1-1 gives the full variable domain: ETGVTQSPTHLIKTRGQQVTLRCSSQSGHNTVSWYQQALGQGPQFIFQYYREEENGRGNFPPRFSGLQFPNYSSELNVNALELDDSALYLCASSFGQGATEAFFGQGTRLTVV.

This chain links TRBV6-6 with TRBJ2-3; 8 bases line up with TRBD2. Germline V gives CDR1 MNHNY, CDR2 SVGAGI (reference sequence). There are 16 residues in the CDR3. The J segment lost 7 bases and the V segment lost 5 bases, leaving 14 bases of the junction unmatched. CDR3 protein: CASSQAYGGGGNTQYF. CDR3 bases: TGTGCCAGCAGTCAGGCGTATGGGGGCGGGGGGAATACGCAGTATTTT.

On this clone: Other DNA sequences in the same sample also yield this CDR3. V and J are TRBV5-6 and TRBJ1-2; D perhaps matches TRBD1 (6 bases). There are 16 residues in the CDR3. V gave up 0 bases and J gave up 5 bases, with 17 bases separating them. In germline, CDR1 is SGHDT, CDR2 YYEEEE. The CDR3 reads CASSLGSQGIRYGYTF. CDR3 in DNA: TGTGCCAGCAGCTTGGGATCTCAGGGGATACGGTATGGCTACACCTTC.

The V and J genes are TRBV5-1 and TRBJ2-3; possible D gene TRBD2, 5 bases. Trimming shortened V by 6 bases and J by 8 bases, and 19 bases separated the two germline ends. The CDR3 contains 14 residues. From germline, CDR1 is SGHRS and CDR2 YFSETQ. The CDR3 nucleotides are TGCGCCAGCACCTCTAGCAACAGCCATAGTACGCAGTATTTT. Residues: CASTSSNSHSTQYF.

The chain combines TRBV5-1 with TRBJ2-7; TRBD1 matches 7 bases. The germline V gene encodes CDR1 SGHRS and CDR2 YFSETQ. With 4 bases clipped from V and 3 bases from J, the junction kept 16 bases outside the gene matches. There are 17 residues in the CDR3. This CDR3 is CASSERTGSLIHYEQYF. For the CDR3, the DNA is TGCGCCAGCAGCGAAAGGACAGGAAGTTTAATACACTACGAGCAGTACTTC. The complete variable domain, with remaining parts taken from reference TRBV5-1 and TRBJ2-7, reads KAGVTQTPRYLIKTRGQQVTLSCSPISGHRSVSWYQQTPGQGLQFLFEYFSETQRNKGNFPGRFSGRQFSNSRSEMNVSTLELGDSALYLCASSERTGSLIHYEQYFGPGTRLTVT.

This clone appeared a single time. CDR3 DNA sequence: TGTGCCACCAGTGACAGTATTTACGATGGCTACACCTTC. Protein: CATSDSIYDGYTF. V gene TRBV15 combines with J gene TRBJ1-2; a weak D match, TRBD1 (5 bases). V was pared by 6 bases and J by 6 bases, with 14 bases between. The germline V gene has CDR1 LNHNV and CDR2 YYDKDF (reference sequence). The CDR3 runs to 13 residues.

The CDR3 bases are TGTGCCTCCTCCCCGTTAGCTAACTATGGCTACACCTTC. Protein sequence: CASSPLANYGYTF. The V gene is TRBV27, the J gene TRBJ1-2; no clear D gene. Deletions cut 11 bases from V and 0 bases from J, with 13 bases between. Germline values: CDR1 MNHEY, CDR2 SMNVEV (reference sequence). The CDR3 has 13 amino acids.

The genes are TRBV19 and TRBJ1-4; no clear D gene. The germline gives CDR1 LNHDA, CDR2 SQIVND (reference sequence). V gave up 5 bases and J gave up 7 bases, with 11 bases separating them. The CDR3 runs 13 residues. CDR3 sequence reads: CASSLPTREKLFF. Written as DNA, the CDR3 is TGTGCCAGTAGTTTACCGACACGTGAAAAACTGTTTTTT.

The chain combines TRBV11-2 with TRBJ1-4; D not certain. The CDR3 spans 13 residues. Germline CDR1 and CDR2: SGHAT and FQNNGV. V lost 1 base to trimming and J lost 4 bases, with 4 bases between them. The CDR3 sequence is CASSLAVNEKLFF. In DNA, the CDR3 is TGTGCCAGCAGCTTAGCTGTTAATGAAAAACTGTTTTTT.

The count of this clone is one. The chain links TRBV7-3 to TRBJ1-1, with D possibly being TRBD1 (5 bases). This CDR3 region has 14 residues. The germline CDR1 and CDR2 sequences are SGHTA and FQGTGA. Trimming removed 1 base at V and 4 bases at J, with 10 bases between. The CDR3 sequence is CASSLNPGLTEAFF. Written as DNA, the CDR3 is TGTGCCAGCAGCTTAAATCCAGGGCTCACTGAAGCTTTCTTT.

CDR3 in DNA: TGTGCCAGTAGTCTCGGGACTAGCGCGAACACCGGGGAGCTGTTTTTT. Its protein is CASSLGTSANTGELFF. The V gene is TRBV19, the J gene TRBJ2-2; TRBD2 aligns across 10 bases. The germline gives CDR1 LNHDA, CDR2 SQIVND (reference sequence). The V segment lost 5 bases and the J segment 0 bases; nucleotides outside the gene matches: 3. CDR3 length: 16 residues.

The chain has TRBV7-6 and TRBJ2-7, with TRBD1 identical over 8 bases. The V gene end was trimmed by 1 base and the J gene end by 5 bases; junction bases not matched to a gene: 7. The CDR3 runs 15 residues. The V gene's germline CDR1 is SGHVS and CDR2 FNYEAQ. DNA for the CDR3: TGTGCCAGCAGCTTAGGGGGCAGGGGGCTCGACGAGCAGTACTTC. Translation: CASSLGGRGLDEQYF. The full variable domain, its missing parts supplied by reference TRBV7-6 and TRBJ2-7, is GAGVSQSPRYKVTKRGQDVALRCDPISGHVSLYWYRQALGQGPEFLTYFNYEAQQDKSGLPNDRFSAERPEGSISTLTIQRTEQRDSAMYRCASSLGGRGLDEQYFGPGTRLTVT.

The chain carries TRBV25-1 and TRBJ1-1; weak D call: TRBD1 (5 bases). Germline CDR1 and CDR2: MGHDK and SYGVNS. The V and J ends lost 6 bases and 0 bases respectively, with 14 bases between them. The CDR3 is made up of 15 amino acids. CDR3: CASREAGPMNTEAFF. CDR3 nucleotide sequence: TGTGCCAGCAGGGAGGCGGGACCCATGAACACTGAAGCTTTCTTT.

V is TRBV27 and J is TRBJ2-3; 12 bases are shared with TRBD2. Germline V CDR1 and CDR2: MNHEY, SMNVEV (reference sequence). The CDR3 runs 19 residues. With V trimmed by 6 bases and J by 4 bases, 17 bases remained unmatched. Written as DNA, the CDR3 is TGTGCCAGCAGCCTTCGGGGCGGTCTAGCGGGAGGGCCATCAGATACGCAGTATTTT. Amino acids: CASSLRGGLAGGPSDTQYF.

V usage is TRBV4-2 and J usage is TRBJ1-6, with D possibly TRBD1 on 5 matching bases. The CDR3 sequence is 14 residues long. V lost 4 bases and J 8 bases, leaving 12 bases between the germline ends. Germline CDR1 is LGHNA and CDR2 is YNFKEQ. CDR3 nucleotide sequence: TGTGCCAGCAGCCCGGGGGTTATGGATTCACCCCTCCACTTT. Residues: CASSPGVMDSPLHF.

The chain couples TRBV27 to TRBJ2-7; 8 bases match TRBD2. Germline V gene lookup returns CDR1 MNHEY and CDR2 SMNVEV (reference sequence). This CDR3 region has 14 residues. V lost 5 bases and J lost 5; bases outside the gene matches: 8. The CDR3 region is CASSPISGANEQYF. The CDR3 region has the DNA TGTGCCAGCAGTCCCATTAGCGGGGCAAACGAGCAGTACTTC.

This clone was seen a single time. This chain links TRBV6-1 with TRBJ1-5; D not certain. The V end lost 4 bases, the J end lost 6 bases, and 13 bases lay between the germline ends. CDR1 and CDR2 (germline): MNHNS, SASEGT. The CDR3 contains 14 residues. The CDR3 is CASSGRARGQPQHF. CDR3 nucleotides: TGTGCCAGCAGTGGCCGGGCACGGGGTCAGCCCCAGCATTTT.

This chain connects TRBV7-2 to TRBJ1-4; weak D call: TRBD1 (6 bases). The V gene lost 1 base and the J gene lost 6 bases, with 12 bases spanning the gap. CDR1 and CDR2 (germline): SGHTA, FQGNSA. CDR3 size: 15 residues. The CDR3 DNA is TGTGCCAGCAGCTTAGATGGCAGGGGTGATGAAAAACTGTTTTTT. It is translated as CASSLDGRGDEKLFF.